Below are 11 T cell receptor beta chains sequenced from a single sample in a study of blood T cell repertoires in COVID-19 (dated by TCRdb to 2020 to 2022). Libraries were built with the immunoSEQ multiplex PCR assay. This immuneACCESS table, as held by TCRdb, lists in-frame sequences with V and J called but not all clones. Of the missing ones, under half trace to an unresolved V gene in checked studies; the others have no known cause. This sample has around 180,000 clones in its table, and about 85% of those were observed once. Together, the top ten hold roughly 20% of the sample. The sample taken for sequencing was peripheral blood. The origin of the receptors is an older person with COVID-19, enrolled during active disease.

The V gene is TRBV5-1, the J gene TRBJ2-1; 16 bases fit TRBD2. From germline, CDR1 is SGHRS and CDR2 YFSETQ. The trim removed 3 bases at V and 8 bases at J, leaving 8 bases unmatched. CDR3 length equals 17 residues. CDR3 in amino acids: CASSSSGLAGGLDEQFF. CDR3 coding DNA: TGCGCCAGCAGCTCCTCGGGACTAGCGGGGGGGCTCGATGAGCAGTTCTTC.

This chain connects TRBV4-1 to TRBJ2-5; 14 nucleotides match TRBD2. The ends lost 1 base at V and 5 bases at J; junction bases unmatched: 9. The CDR3 is made up of 18 amino acids. Germline V gene data show CDR1 as MGHRA and CDR2 as YSYEKL. The CDR3 loop is CASSQGLAGGQLGETQYF. The CDR3 DNA is TGCGCCAGCAGCCAAGGACTAGCGGGGGGGCAGTTGGGTGAGACCCAGTACTTC.

V gene TRBV6-2 or TRBV6-3 combines with J gene TRBJ1-5; tentatively, D is TRBD1 (5 bases). The CDR3 consists of 13 residues. The germline gives CDR1 MNHEY, CDR2 SVGEGT. Deletions cut 5 bases from V and 6 bases from J, with 11 bases between. CDR3 in amino acids: CASSRGGGQPQHF. CDR3 sequence (DNA): TGTGCCAGCAGTAGGGGCGGCGGTCAGCCCCAGCATTTT.

This sequence joins TRBV19 and TRBJ1-1; D not resolved. Trimming took off 7 bases at V and 0 bases at J, with 9 bases between the two ends. From germline, CDR1 is LNHDA and CDR2 SQIVND (reference sequence). CDR3 length equals 13 residues. The CDR3 DNA reads TGTGCCAGTACGGGTAGTATGAACACTGAAGCTTTCTTT. It codes for CASTGSMNTEAFF.

The chain links TRBV10-3 to TRBJ2-7, with a tentative D call TRBD2 (5 bases). Germline CDR1 reads ENHRY; CDR2 reads SYGVKD. V was cut by 5 bases and J by 7 bases, with 12 bases left in between. The CDR3 loop spans 12 amino acids. The CDR3 is CAISPSTGEQYF. The CDR3 DNA reads TGTGCCATCAGTCCCTCCACGGGAGAGCAGTACTTC.

A few counts support this clone. The genes are TRBV5-4 and TRBJ2-1; 7 nucleotides line up with TRBD1. The ends lost 0 bases at V and 5 bases at J; junction bases unmatched: 5. Germline loops: CDR1 SGHNT, CDR2 YYREEE (reference sequence). This CDR3 is built from 15 residues. The CDR3 sequence: CASSLDRGNDNEQFF. The CDR3, as DNA: TGTGCCAGCAGCTTGGACAGGGGAAACGACAATGAGCAGTTCTTC.

This clone was seen a handful of times. At the DNA level, this CDR3 is encoded by other sequences in the same sample as well. Here the CDR3 DNA reads TGTGCCATCAGGGACAGCTCCTACGAGCAGTACTTC. Amino acids: CAIRDSSYEQYF. The chain carries TRBV10-3 and TRBJ2-7, with a possible D match to TRBD1 (6 bases). Per germline, CDR1 ENHRY and CDR2 SYGVKD. The V end was cut by 6 bases, the J end by 0 bases, with 6 bases between. The length of the CDR3 is 12 residues.

A single count supports this clone. The rearrangement uses TRBV12-1 and TRBJ2-7; TRBD1, the table's D call, was not compared with the DNA. TRBV12-1 is assigned pseudogene status. CDR3 length: 15 residues. The CDR3 nucleotides read TGTGCCAGCAGCGGGGGGACAGGGATCCCCTACGAGCAGTACTTC. Protein sequence: CASSGGTGIPYEQYF.

The chain joins TRBV11-3 to TRBJ2-2, with 7 positions matching TRBD1. Germline V lookup: CDR1 SGHNT, CDR2 YENEEA. CDR3 length equals 17 residues. V dropped 5 bases and J dropped 2; count of bases not matched to a gene: 11. CDR3 DNA sequence: TGTGCCAGCAGCGGTTACTTAGGACAGGAAAACACCGGGGAGCTGTTTTTT. This sequence encodes CASSGYLGQENTGELFF.

The CDR3 loop reads CASSENRGRETQYF. As DNA, the CDR3 is TGTGCCAGCAGTGAGAACAGGGGTCGGGAGACCCAGTACTTC. The rearrangement uses TRBV6-1 and TRBJ2-5, with 7 bases lining up with TRBD1. The germline CDR1 and CDR2 sequences are MNHNS and SASEGT. J lost 5 bases, V lost 3 bases, and 6 bases had no gene match. This CDR3 has 14 residues.

The chain is built from TRBV19 and TRBJ2-7; tentatively, D is TRBD2 (6 bases). Germline V gives CDR1 LNHDA, CDR2 SQIVND (reference sequence). V was shortened by 6 bases and J by 7 bases, with 10 bases between the two germline ends. The CDR3 is 11 residues long. The CDR3 DNA reads as TGTGCCAGTAGATGGAGGGATGAGCAGTACTTC. This encodes CASRWRDEQYF.